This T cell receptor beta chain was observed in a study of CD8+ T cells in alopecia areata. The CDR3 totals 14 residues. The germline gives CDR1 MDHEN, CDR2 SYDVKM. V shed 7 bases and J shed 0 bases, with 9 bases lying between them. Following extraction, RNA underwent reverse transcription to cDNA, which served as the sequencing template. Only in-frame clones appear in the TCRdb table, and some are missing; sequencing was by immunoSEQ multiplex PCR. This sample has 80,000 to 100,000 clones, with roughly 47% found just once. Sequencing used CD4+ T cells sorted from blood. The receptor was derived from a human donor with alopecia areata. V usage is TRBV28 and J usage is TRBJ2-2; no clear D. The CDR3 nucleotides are TGTGCCAGCACCACCGTACCGAACACCGGGGAGCTGTTTTTT. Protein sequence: CASTTVPNTGELFF.